The present entry profiles one TCR beta chain with its context. MiXCR, applied by TCRdb to the PCR reads, yields one record per CDR3 protein. The table lists about 510,000 distinct CDR3 sequences, about a fifth of them singletons. The CDR3 has 14 amino acids. Germline CDR1 reads KGHSH; CDR2 reads LQKENI. The V gene lost 2 bases and the J gene lost 4 bases, with 10 bases spanning the gap. This record belongs to a study of molecular identifiers for immune sequencing clone quantification. The source material was naive CD8+ T cells from blood, with Jurkat cell RNA spiked in. Specified subset: FACS-sorted CD8+CD4-CCR7+CD45RA+ naive T cells. The chain is built from TRBV18 and TRBJ2-3; TRBD2 might be the D (6 bases). The TCR was taken from a human donor in good health. Some libraries in this study had Jurkat cell RNA spiked in. CDR3 sequence reads: CASSPYGEADTQYF. The CDR3 DNA is TGTGCCAGCTCACCATACGGGGAGGCAGATACGCAGTATTTT.